The sequence of this T cell receptor beta chain was determined in a study of T cells in Graves' hyperthyroidism and ophthalmopathy. Study context: Before treatment of any kind, peripheral blood was taken at initial diagnosis. Findings of the study overall: The authors' 13 V-J model separated ophthalmopathy from stable hyperthyroidism. Most thyroid-expanded clonotypes above 0.001 were also found in blood.

Amplification yielded TCR beta CDR3 regions, with RNA transcripts as the source. Initially, a first-round RT-PCR of the TCR CDR3 employed the HTBI primer set. TCRdb called the multiplex PCR reads again in MiXCR, with one record for every CDR3 protein. Here the sample spans approximately 300,000 distinct CDR3 sequences, less than 20% being singletons. Germline V gives CDR1 SGHRS, CDR2 YFSETQ. The CDR3 has 16 amino acids. J gave up 2 bases and V 2 bases, and 10 bases lay outside the gene matches. This clonotype was recorded many times. Its target is unknown. Diagnoses were made from clinical symptoms, serum measures (thyroxine and TRAb), thyroid ultrasound and orbital computed tomography.

The clonotype comes from a man aged 50 to 60 with Graves' ophthalmopathy. The chain is built from TRBV5-1 and TRBJ2-7; TRBD2 aligns across 7 bases. The sequencing sample was made of blood. The CDR3 DNA sequence: TGCGCCAGCAGCTTACGGGGGGTCGACAGCCCCTACGAGCAGTACTTC. Protein sequence: CASSLRGVDSPYEQYF.